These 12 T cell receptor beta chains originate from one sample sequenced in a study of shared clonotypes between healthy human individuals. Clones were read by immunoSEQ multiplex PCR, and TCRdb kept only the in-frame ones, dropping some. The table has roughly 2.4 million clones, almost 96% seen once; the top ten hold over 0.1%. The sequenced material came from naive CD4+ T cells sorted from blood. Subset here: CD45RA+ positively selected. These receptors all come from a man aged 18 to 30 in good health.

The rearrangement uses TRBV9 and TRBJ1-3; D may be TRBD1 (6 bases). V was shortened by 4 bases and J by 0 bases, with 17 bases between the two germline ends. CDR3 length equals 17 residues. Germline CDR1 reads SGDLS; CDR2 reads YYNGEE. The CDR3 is CASSSRRGGFSGNTIYF. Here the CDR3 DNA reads TGTGCCAGCAGCTCGCGTAGGGGGGGATTCTCTGGAAACACCATATATTTT.

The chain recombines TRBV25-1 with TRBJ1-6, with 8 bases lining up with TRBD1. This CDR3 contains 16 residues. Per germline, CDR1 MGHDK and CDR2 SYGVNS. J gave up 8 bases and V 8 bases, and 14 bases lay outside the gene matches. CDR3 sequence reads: CASRDRLSPADSPLHF. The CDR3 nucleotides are TGTGCCAGCCGGGACAGGCTGAGTCCGGCTGATTCACCCCTCCACTTT.

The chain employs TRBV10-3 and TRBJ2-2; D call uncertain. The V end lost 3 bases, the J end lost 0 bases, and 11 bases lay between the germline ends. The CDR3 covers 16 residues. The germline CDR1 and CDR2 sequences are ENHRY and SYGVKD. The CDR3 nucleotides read TGTGCCATCAGTGATATCGGCAGTCCGAACACCGGGGAGCTGTTTTTT. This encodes CAISDIGSPNTGELFF.

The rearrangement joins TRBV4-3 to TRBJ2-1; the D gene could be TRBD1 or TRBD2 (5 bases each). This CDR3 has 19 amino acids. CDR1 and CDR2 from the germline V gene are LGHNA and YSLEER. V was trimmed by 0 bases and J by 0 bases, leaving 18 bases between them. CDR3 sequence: CASSQDLPGGTSSYNEQFF. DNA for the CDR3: TGCGCCAGCAGCCAAGATCTACCGGGTGGGACCAGCTCCTACAATGAGCAGTTCTTC.

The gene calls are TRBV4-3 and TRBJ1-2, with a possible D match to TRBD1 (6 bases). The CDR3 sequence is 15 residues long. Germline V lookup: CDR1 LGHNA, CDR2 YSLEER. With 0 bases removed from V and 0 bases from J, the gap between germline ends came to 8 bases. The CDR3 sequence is CASSQEQGPNYGYTF. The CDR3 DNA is TGCGCCAGCAGCCAAGAACAGGGCCCTAACTATGGCTACACCTTC.

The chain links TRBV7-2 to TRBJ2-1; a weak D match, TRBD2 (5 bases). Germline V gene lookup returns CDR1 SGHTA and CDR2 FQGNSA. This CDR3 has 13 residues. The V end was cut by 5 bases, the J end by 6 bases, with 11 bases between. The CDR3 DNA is TGTGCCAGCAGCCCATGGAGGCCCAATGAGCAGTTCTTC. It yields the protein CASSPWRPNEQFF. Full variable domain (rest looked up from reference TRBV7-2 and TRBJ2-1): GAGVSQSPSNKVTEKGKDVELRCDPISGHTALYWYRQSLGQGLEFLIYFQGNSAPDKSGLPSDRFSAERTGGSVSTLTIQRTQQEDSAVYLCASSPWRPNEQFFGPGTRLTVL.

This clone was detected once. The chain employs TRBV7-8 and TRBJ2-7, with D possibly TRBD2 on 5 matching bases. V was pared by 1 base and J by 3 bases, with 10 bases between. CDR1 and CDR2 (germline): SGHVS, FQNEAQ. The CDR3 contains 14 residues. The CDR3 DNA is TGTGCCAGCAGCTTAGTGGGGAGTAACTACGAGCAGTACTTC. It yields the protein CASSLVGSNYEQYF.

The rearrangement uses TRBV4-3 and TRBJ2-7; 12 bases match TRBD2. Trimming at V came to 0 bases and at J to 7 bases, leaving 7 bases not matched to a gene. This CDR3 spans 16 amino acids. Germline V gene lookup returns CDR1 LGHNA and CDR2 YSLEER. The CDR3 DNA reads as TGCGCCAGCAGCCAAGAGTCTAGCGGGAGGGGTGGTGAGCAGTACTTC. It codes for CASSQESSGRGGEQYF.

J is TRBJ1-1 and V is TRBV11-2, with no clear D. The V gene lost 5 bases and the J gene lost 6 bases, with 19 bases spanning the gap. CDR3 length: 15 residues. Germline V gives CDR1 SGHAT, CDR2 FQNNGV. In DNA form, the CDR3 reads TGTGCCAGCAGCCCAAGCGGGCTCCTTATCCCTGAAGCTTTCTTT. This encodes CASSPSGLLIPEAFF.

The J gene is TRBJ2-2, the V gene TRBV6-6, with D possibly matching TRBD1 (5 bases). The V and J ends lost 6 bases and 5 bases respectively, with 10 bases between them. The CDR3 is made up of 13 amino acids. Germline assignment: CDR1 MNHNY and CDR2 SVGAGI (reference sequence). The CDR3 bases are TGTGCCAGCAGCCAGACAGTGACCGGGGAGCTGTTTTTT. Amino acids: CASSQTVTGELFF.

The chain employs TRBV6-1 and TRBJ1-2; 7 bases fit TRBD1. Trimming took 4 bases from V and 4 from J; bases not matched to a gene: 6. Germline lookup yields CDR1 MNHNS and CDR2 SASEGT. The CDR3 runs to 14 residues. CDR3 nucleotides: TGTGCCAGCAGTGCCCGGGACAGCCGCTATGGCTACACCTTC. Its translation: CASSARDSRYGYTF.

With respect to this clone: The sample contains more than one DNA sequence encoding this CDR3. In DNA, the CDR3 is TGTGCCAGCAGCGTAGCTACGGGGGGCTCCTACAATGAGCAGTTCTTC. Protein: CASSVATGGSYNEQFF. The chain carries TRBV9 and TRBJ2-1; 7 bases fit TRBD2. J was trimmed by 0 bases and V by 0 bases; bases with no gene match: 3. Germline CDR1 is SGDLS and CDR2 is YYNGEE. The CDR3 is 16 residues long.